A single sample gave rise to the 19 T cell receptor beta chains below, sequenced in a study of shared clonotypes between healthy human individuals. The repertoire was sequenced with immunoSEQ multiplex PCR; TCRdb's copy has only in-frame clones and lacks some. The sample contains some 200,000 clones, roughly 91% of which appear only once. Sequenced input: naive CD4+ T cells sorted from blood. Subset reported: CD45RA+ positively selected. These receptors all stem from a young woman in good health.

The J gene is TRBJ1-1, the V gene TRBV5-5; 9 nucleotides line up with TRBD1. The germline CDR1 and CDR2 sequences are SGHKS and YYEKEE (reference sequence). J was trimmed by 4 bases and V by 0 bases; bases with no gene match: 4. The length of the CDR3 is 15 residues. CDR3 amino acids: CASSLVQGAVTEAFF. The CDR3 DNA reads TGTGCCAGCAGCTTGGTACAGGGGGCCGTCACTGAAGCTTTCTTT.

CDR3 sequence: CASSPTSNQETQYF. CDR3 DNA: TGCGCCAGCAGCCCGACAAGCAACCAAGAGACCCAGTACTTC. The rearrangement links TRBV5-1 to TRBJ2-5; unclear D gene. Germline loops: CDR1 SGHRS, CDR2 YFSETQ. Trimming cost V 4 bases and J 0 bases, with 10 bases left between them. This CDR3 is 14 amino acids long. Full variable domain (outside the CDR3, taken from reference TRBV5-1 and TRBJ2-5): KAGVTQTPRYLIKTRGQQVTLSCSPISGHRSVSWYQQTPGQGLQFLFEYFSETQRNKGNFPGRFSGRQFSNSRSEMNVSTLELGDSALYLCASSPTSNQETQYFGPGTRLLVL.

V and J are TRBV28 and TRBJ2-2, with no clear D. Germline CDR1 is MDHEN and CDR2 is SYDVKM. This CDR3 comprises 12 residues. V lost 7 bases and J 5 bases, leaving 8 bases between the germline ends. The CDR3: CASTVGTGELFF. CDR3 DNA sequence: TGTGCCAGCACTGTGGGGACCGGGGAGCTGTTTTTT.

The chain employs TRBV7-9 and TRBJ1-6, with 9 bases identical to TRBD1. Looked up from germline, CDR1 is SEHNR and CDR2 is FQNEAQ (reference sequence). V dropped 4 bases and J dropped 8; count of bases not matched to a gene: 6. The CDR3 is 15 residues long. The CDR3 here is CASSWGDRDHSPLHF. Written as DNA, the CDR3 is TGTGCCAGCAGCTGGGGGGACAGGGATCATTCACCCCTCCACTTT.

The chain couples TRBV28 to TRBJ1-6, with TRBD1 identical over 9 bases. In germline, CDR1 is MDHEN, CDR2 SYDVKM. The V gene end was trimmed by 6 bases and the J gene end by 2 bases; junction bases not matched to a gene: 17. The CDR3 runs to 20 residues. CDR3 coding DNA: TGTGCCAGCAGACCCTACCACGGGACAGGGCCTGGCGCCTATAATTCACCCCTCCACTTT. Translating gives CASRPYHGTGPGAYNSPLHF.

The CDR3 nucleotides read TGTGCCAGCTCAAAACAGGGGGCGCAGTACGAGCAGTACTTC. Residues: CASSKQGAQYEQYF. The rearrangement joins TRBV18 to TRBJ2-7, with 9 bases matching TRBD1. Trimming at V came to 5 bases and at J to 4 bases, leaving 6 bases not matched to a gene. Germline CDR1 reads KGHSH; CDR2 reads LQKENI. This CDR3 contains 14 residues.

V usage is TRBV27 and J usage is TRBJ1-1; D not certain. Germline V gene data show CDR1 as MNHEY and CDR2 as SMNVEV (reference sequence). The CDR3 is 14 amino acids. Trimming took 2 bases from V and 7 from J, leaving 14 bases between them. DNA of the CDR3: TGTGCCAGCAGTTTACCCGGGCCGCCCTTTGAAGCTTTCTTT. It translates to CASSLPGPPFEAFF.

The chain has TRBV21-1 and TRBJ1-2. TRBV21-1 is an annotated pseudogene. This CDR3 contains 12 residues. The CDR3 sequence is CASSKTGDGYTF. The CDR3 DNA reads as TGTGCCAGCAGCAAAACCGGGGATGGCTACACCTTC.

As to this clone: The same CDR3 arises from other DNA sequences in this sample as well. V usage is TRBV18 and J usage is TRBJ2-7; 9 nucleotides match TRBD1. This CDR3 region has 14 residues. The germline V gene encodes CDR1 KGHSH and CDR2 LQKENI. The V segment lost 3 bases and the J segment 3 bases; nucleotides outside the gene matches: 3. CDR3 in DNA: TGTGCCAGCTCACCGAAGACAGGGGGCTACGAGCAGTACTTC. It yields the protein CASSPKTGGYEQYF.

The rearrangement joins TRBV5-1 to TRBJ2-3, with 12 bases lining up with TRBD2. V shed 3 bases and J 4 bases; nucleotides not matched to a gene: 9. Germline CDR1 is SGHRS and CDR2 is YFSETQ. CDR3 length equals 17 residues. CDR3 region: CASSSSSSGRAPDTQYF. CDR3 nucleotide sequence: TGCGCCAGCAGCTCATCCTCTAGCGGGAGGGCCCCAGATACGCAGTATTTT.

The chain has TRBV11-3 and TRBJ1-2; perhaps TRBD1 as D (5 bases). The CDR3 spans 13 residues. V dropped 1 base and J dropped 13 bases, with 16 bases sitting between them. Germline CDR1 is SGHNT and CDR2 is YENEEA. CDR3 sequence: CASSLAGGGTTTF. The CDR3 DNA reads TGTGCCAGCAGCTTAGCGGGGGGTGGTACGACCACCTTC.

The rearrangement uses TRBV5-1 and TRBJ2-2; 9 bases are a match to TRBD1. Germline V CDR1 and CDR2: SGHRS, YFSETQ. CDR3 size: 15 residues. Unmatched junction bases numbered 4, after V lost 2 bases and J lost 5 bases. The DNA of the CDR3 is TGCGCCAGCAGCTTCCGGGACAGGGCTACCGGGGAGCTGTTTTTT. Translated: CASSFRDRATGELFF.

The V call is TRBV10-3, the J call TRBJ2-1, with a possible D match to TRBD1 (5 bases). The germline V gene has CDR1 ENHRY and CDR2 SYGVKD. This CDR3 region has 13 residues. V was clipped by 9 bases and J by 5 bases, with 14 bases between them. CDR3 in amino acids: CAISDPGNNEQFF. CDR3 bases: TGTGCCATTTCCGATCCAGGGAACAATGAGCAGTTCTTC.

The gene calls are TRBV19 and TRBJ1-2; no clear D gene. The germline CDR1 and CDR2 sequences are LNHDA and SQIVND (reference sequence). Trimming shortened V by 1 base and J by 0 bases, and 9 bases separated the two germline ends. CDR3 length: 15 residues. The CDR3 region has the DNA TGTGCCAGTAGTATAGGTGGCCGCTCTAACTATGGCTACACCTTC. It yields the protein CASSIGGRSNYGYTF.

The rearrangement uses TRBV6-1 and TRBJ1-5, with 8 bases identical to TRBD1. The CDR3 covers 14 residues. Losses at the gene ends were 5 bases for V and 7 bases for J; bases not matched to a gene: 7. Germline assignment: CDR1 MNHNS and CDR2 SASEGT. This chain's CDR3 is CASSLIRGPQPQHF. CDR3 coding DNA: TGTGCCAGCAGTTTAATCAGGGGGCCCCAGCCCCAGCATTTT.

CDR3 DNA: TGCGCCAGCAGCCAAGTCGGGCCAGGGGGTCGATCACCCCTCCACTTT. Translated: CASSQVGPGGRSPLHF. The V call is TRBV4-1, the J call TRBJ1-6, with 7 nucleotides matching TRBD1. Germline V gene data show CDR1 as MGHRA and CDR2 as YSYEKL. The ends lost 1 base at V and 10 bases at J; junction bases unmatched: 10. This CDR3 is 16 amino acids long.

This rearrangement joins TRBV27 to TRBJ2-7; maybe TRBD1 (6 bases). Germline values: CDR1 MNHEY, CDR2 SMNVEV (reference sequence). The CDR3 is made up of 14 amino acids. V lost 2 bases and J lost 8, with 16 bases in between. The CDR3 sequence: CASSLLVQGSKQYF. DNA of the CDR3: TGTGCCAGCAGTTTACTTGTACAGGGTTCCAAGCAGTACTTC.

The chain has TRBV27 and TRBJ2-1; 11 nucleotides match TRBD2. Germline V gene data show CDR1 as MNHEY and CDR2 as SMNVEV (reference sequence). V trimming: 8 bases; J trimming: 4 bases; junction bases outside the gene matches: 10. The CDR3 length is 16 residues. The CDR3 loop is CASWEIGTSGYNEQFF. CDR3 bases: TGTGCCAGCTGGGAGATTGGGACTAGCGGTTACAATGAGCAGTTCTTC.

The chain carries TRBV7-2 and TRBJ2-7; 10 bases are a match to TRBD2. CDR3 size: 16 residues. Trimming removed 0 bases from V and 2 bases from J; junction bases left unmatched: 4. Germline V gene lookup returns CDR1 SGHTA and CDR2 FQGNSA. CDR3 amino acids: CASSLAWLAGAYEQYF. CDR3 nucleotides: TGTGCCAGCAGCTTAGCTTGGCTAGCGGGGGCCTACGAGCAGTACTTC.